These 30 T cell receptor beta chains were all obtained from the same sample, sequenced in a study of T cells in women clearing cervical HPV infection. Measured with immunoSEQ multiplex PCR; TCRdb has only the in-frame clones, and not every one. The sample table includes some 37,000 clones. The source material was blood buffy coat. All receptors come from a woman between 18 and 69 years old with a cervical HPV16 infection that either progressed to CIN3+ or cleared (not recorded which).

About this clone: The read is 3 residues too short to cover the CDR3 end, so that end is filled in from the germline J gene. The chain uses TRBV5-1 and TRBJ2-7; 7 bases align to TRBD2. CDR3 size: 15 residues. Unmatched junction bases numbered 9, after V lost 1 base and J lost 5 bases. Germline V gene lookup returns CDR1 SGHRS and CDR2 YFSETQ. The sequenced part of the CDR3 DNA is TGCGCCAGCAGCTTGATGTCTAGCGGTACGAACGAG. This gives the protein CASSLMSSGTNE. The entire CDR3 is CASSLMSSGTNEQYF. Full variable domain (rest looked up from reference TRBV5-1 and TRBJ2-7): KAGVTQTPRYLIKTRGQQVTLSCSPISGHRSVSWYQQTPGQGLQFLFEYFSETQRNKGNFPGRFSGRQFSNSRSEMNVSTLELGDSALYLCASSLMSSGTNEQYFGPGTRLTVT.

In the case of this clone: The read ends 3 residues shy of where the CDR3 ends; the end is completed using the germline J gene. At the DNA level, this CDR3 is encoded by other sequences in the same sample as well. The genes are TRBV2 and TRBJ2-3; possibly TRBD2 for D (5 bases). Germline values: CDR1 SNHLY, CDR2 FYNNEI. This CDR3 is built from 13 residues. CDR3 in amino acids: CASSQGLDETQYF. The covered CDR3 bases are TGTGCCAGCAGTCAAGGACTGGATGAGACG.

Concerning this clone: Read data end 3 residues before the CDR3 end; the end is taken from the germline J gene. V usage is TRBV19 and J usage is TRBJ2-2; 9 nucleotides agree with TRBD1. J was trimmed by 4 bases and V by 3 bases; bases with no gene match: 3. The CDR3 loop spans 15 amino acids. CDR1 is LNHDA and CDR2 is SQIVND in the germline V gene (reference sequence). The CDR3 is CASSIRTGVTGELFF. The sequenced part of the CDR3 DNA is TGTGCCAGTAGTATCAGGACAGGGGTCACCGGGGAG.

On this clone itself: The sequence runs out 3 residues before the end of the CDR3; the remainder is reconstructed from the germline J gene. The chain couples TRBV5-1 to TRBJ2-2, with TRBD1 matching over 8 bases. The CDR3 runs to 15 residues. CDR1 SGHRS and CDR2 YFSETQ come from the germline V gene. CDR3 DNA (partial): TGCGCCAGCAGCTTGCGACAGGGGTATAATGAAAAG. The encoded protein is CASSLRQGYNEK. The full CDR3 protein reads CASSLRQGYNEKLFF.

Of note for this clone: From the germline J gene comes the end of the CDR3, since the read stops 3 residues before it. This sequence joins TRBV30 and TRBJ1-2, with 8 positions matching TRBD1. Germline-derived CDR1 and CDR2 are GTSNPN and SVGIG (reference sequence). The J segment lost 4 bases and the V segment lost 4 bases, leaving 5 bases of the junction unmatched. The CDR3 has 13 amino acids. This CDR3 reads CAWNPDRGYGYTF. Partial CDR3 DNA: TGTGCCTGGAACCCAGACAGGGGCTATGGC.

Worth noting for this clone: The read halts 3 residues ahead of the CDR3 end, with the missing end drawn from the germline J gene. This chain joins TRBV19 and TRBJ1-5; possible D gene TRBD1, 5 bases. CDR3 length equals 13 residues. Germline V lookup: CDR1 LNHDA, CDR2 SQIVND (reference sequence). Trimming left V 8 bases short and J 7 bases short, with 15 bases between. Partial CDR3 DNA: TGTGCCAGTCGTGTGGGGAGGGGACAGCCC. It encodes CASRVGRGQP. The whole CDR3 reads CASRVGRGQPQHF.

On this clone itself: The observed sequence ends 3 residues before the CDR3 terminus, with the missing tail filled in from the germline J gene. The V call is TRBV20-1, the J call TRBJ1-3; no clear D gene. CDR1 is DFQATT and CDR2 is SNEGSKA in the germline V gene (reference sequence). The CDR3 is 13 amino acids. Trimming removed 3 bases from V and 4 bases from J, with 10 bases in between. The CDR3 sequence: CSASRLDGNTIYF. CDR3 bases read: TGCAGTGCTAGTCGACTTGACGGAAACACC.

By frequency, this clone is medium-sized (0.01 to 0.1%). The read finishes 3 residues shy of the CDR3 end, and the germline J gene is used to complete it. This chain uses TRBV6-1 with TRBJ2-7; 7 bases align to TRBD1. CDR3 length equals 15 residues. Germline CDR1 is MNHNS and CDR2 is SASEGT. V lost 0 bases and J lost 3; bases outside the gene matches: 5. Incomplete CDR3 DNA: TGTGCCAGCAGTGAAGCTCTGGGACAGCACTACGAG. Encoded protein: CASSEALGQHYE. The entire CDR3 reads CASSEALGQHYEQYF.

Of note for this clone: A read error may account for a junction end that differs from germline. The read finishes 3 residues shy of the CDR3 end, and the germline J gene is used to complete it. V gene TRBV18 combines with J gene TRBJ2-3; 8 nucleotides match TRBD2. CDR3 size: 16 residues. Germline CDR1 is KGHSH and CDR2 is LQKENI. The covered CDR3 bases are TGTGCCAGCTCACCACAATTACTCGGGGGGGCAGAGACG. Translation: CASSPQLLGGAET. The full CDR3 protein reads CASSPQLLGGAETQYF.

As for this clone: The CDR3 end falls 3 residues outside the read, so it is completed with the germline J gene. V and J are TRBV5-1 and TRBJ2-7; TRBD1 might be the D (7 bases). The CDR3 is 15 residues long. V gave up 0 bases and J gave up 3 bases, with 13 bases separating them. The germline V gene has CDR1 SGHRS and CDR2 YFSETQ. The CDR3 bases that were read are TGCGCCAGCAGCTTGGAGGGGGGACAGATCTACGAG. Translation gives CASSLEGGQIYE. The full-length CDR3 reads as CASSLEGGQIYEQYF.

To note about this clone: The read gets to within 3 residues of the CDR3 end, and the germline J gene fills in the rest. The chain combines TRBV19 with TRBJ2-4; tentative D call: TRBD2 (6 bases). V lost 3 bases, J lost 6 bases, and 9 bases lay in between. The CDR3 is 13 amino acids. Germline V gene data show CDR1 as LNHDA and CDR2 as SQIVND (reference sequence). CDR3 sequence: CASSMEGLNIQYF. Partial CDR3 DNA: TGTGCCAGTAGTATGGAGGGGCTAAACATT.

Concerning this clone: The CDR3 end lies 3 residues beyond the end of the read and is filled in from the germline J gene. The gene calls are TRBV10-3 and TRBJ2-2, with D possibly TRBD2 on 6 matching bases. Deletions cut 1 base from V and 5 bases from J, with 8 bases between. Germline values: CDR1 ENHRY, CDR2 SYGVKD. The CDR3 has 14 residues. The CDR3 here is CAISELEGTGELFF. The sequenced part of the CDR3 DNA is TGTGCCATCAGTGAGTTGGAGGGGACCGGGGAG.

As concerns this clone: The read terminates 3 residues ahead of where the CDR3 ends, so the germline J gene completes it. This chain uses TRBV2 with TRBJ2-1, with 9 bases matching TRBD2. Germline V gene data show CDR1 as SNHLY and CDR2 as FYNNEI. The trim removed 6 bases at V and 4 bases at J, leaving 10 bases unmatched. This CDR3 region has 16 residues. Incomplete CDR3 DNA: TGTGCCAGCAGGATGTCCGCAGCGGGGGGTTACAATGAG. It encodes CASRMSAAGGYNE. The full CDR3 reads CASRMSAAGGYNEQFF. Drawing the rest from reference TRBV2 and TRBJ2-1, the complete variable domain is EPEVTQTPSHQVTQMGQEVILRCVPISNHLYFYWYRQILGQKVEFLVSFYNNEISEKSEIFDDQFSVERPDGSNFTLKIRSTKLEDSAMYFCASRMSAAGGYNEQFFGPGTRLTVL.

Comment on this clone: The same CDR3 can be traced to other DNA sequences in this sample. The CDR3 DNA, read in part, is TGTGCCAGCAGTGGGTCAGGGGGCTTAATTAGTGGA. Translation: CASSGSGGLISG. The entire CDR3 sequence reads CASSGSGGLISGYTF. V is TRBV2 and J is TRBJ1-2; 8 bases are shared with TRBD1. Read data end 3 residues before the CDR3 end; the end is taken from the germline J gene. Germline CDR1 is SNHLY and CDR2 is FYNNEI. CDR3 length: 15 residues.

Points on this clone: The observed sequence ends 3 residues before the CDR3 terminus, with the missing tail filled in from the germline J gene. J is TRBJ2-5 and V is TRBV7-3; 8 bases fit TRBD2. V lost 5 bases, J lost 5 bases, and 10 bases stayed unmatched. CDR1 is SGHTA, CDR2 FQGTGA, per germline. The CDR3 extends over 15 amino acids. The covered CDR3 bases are TGTGCCAGCAGCCCGGGGGGGGGCGGTCTGGAGACC. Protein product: CASSPGGGGLET. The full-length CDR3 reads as CASSPGGGGLETQYF. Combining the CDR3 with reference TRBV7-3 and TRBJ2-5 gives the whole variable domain GAGVSQTPSNKVTEKGKYVELRCDPISGHTALYWYRQSLGQGPEFLIYFQGTGAADDSGLPNDRFFAVRPEGSVSTLKIQRTERGDSAVYLCASSPGGGGLETQYFGPGTRLLVL.

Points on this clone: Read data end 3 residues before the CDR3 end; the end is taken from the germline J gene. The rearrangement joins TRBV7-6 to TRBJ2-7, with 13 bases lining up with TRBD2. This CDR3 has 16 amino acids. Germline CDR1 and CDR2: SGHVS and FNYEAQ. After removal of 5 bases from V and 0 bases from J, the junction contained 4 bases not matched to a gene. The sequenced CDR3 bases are TGTGCCAGCAGCGAGGGACTAGCGGGGAGCTCCTACGAG. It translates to CASSEGLAGSSYE. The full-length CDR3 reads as CASSEGLAGSSYEQYF.

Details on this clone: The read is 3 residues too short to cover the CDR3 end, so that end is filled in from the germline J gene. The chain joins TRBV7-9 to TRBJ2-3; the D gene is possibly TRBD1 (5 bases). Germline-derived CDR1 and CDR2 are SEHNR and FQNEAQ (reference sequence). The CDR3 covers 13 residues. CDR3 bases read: TGTGCCAGCAACATACAGGAGAAAGAGACG. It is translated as CASNIQEKET. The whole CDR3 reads CASNIQEKETQYF. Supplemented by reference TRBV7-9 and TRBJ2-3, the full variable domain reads DTGVSQNPRHKITKRGQNVTFRCDPISEHNRLYWYRQTLGQGPEFLTYFQNEAQLEKSRLLSDRFSAERPKGSFSTLEIQRTEQGDSAMYLCASNIQEKETQYFGPGTRLTVL.

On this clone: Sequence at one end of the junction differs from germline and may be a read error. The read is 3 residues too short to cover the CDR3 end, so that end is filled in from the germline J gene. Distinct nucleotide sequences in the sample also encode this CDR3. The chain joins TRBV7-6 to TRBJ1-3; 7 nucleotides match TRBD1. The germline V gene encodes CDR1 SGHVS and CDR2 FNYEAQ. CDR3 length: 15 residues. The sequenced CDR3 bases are TGTGCCAGCAGCTTGGGACAGACCTCTGGAAACACG. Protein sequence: CASSLGQTSGNT. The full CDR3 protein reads CASSLGQTSGNTIYF.

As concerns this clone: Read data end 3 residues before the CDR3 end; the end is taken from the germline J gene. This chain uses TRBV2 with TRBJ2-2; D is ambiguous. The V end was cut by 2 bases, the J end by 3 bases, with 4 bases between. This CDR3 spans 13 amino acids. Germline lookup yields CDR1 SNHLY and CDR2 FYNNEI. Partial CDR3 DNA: TGTGCCAGCAGTGAATCCGACACCGGGGAG. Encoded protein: CASSESDTGE. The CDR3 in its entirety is CASSESDTGELFF.

CDR3 loop: CSTQGDSNQPQHF. The CDR3 DNA, read in part, is TGCAGCACCCAGGGGGACAGCAATCAGCCC. The rearrangement joins TRBV29-1 to TRBJ1-5; 7 bases agree with TRBD1. Read coverage stops 3 residues before the CDR3 terminus; the germline J gene supplies the remainder. Trimming cost V 8 bases and J 1 base; bases outside gene matches: 5. Germline V lookup: CDR1 SQVTM, CDR2 ANQGSEA. The CDR3 totals 13 residues.

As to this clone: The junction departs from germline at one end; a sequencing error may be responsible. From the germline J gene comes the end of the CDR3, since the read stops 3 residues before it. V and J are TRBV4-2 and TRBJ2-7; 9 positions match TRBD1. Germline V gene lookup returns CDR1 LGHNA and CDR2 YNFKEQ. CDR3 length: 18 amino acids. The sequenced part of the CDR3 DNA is TGCGCCAGCAGCCAAGATCGTCGGACAGGGGCCGGAGATGGCGAG. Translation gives CASSQDRRTGAGDGE. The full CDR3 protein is CASSQDRRTGAGDGEQYF.

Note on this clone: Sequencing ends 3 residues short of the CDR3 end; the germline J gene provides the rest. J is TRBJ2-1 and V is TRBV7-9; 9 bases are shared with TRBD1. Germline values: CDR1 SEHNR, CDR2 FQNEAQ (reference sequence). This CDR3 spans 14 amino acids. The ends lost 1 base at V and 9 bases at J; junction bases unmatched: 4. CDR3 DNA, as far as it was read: TGTGCCAGCAGCTTAGTGACAGGGGGAAGTGAG. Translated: CASSLVTGGSE. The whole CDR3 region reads CASSLVTGGSEQFF.

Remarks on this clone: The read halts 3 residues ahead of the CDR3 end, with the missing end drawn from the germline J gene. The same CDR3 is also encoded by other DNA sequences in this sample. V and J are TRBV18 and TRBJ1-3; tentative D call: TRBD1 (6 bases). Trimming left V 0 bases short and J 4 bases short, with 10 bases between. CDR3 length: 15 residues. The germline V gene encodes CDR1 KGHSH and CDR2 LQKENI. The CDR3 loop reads CASSPPPDRGNTIYF. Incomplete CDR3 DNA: TGTGCCAGCTCACCACCACCGGACAGAGGAAACACC.

The part of the CDR3 DNA that was read is TGTGCCAGCAGCTACGGGGGGAACACTGAA. This sequence encodes CASSYGGNTE. The whole CDR3 sequence reads CASSYGGNTEAFF. This chain links TRBV7-8 with TRBJ1-1, with a tentative D call TRBD1 (5 bases). The CDR3 end is not reached by the read, which stops 3 residues before it; the germline J gene fills it in. The ends were cut back, 4 bases at V and 1 base at J, with 7 bases in the middle. This CDR3 spans 13 amino acids. CDR1 and CDR2 from the germline V gene are SGHVS and FQNEAQ.

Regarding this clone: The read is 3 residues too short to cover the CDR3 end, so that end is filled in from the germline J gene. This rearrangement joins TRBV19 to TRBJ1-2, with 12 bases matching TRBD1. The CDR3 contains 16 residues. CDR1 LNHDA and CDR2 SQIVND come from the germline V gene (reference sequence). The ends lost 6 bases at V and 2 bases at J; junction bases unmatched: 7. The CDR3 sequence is CASRTGTGGLNYGYTF. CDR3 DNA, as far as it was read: TGTGCCAGTAGAACCGGGACAGGGGGCTTAAACTATGGC.

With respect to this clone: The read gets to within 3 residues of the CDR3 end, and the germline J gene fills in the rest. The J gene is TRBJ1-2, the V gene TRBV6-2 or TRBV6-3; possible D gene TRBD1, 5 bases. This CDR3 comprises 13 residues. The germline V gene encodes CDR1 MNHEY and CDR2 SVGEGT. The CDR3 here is CASSWGGAGDYTF. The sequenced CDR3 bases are TGTGCCAGCAGTTGGGGCGGGGCGGGTGAC.

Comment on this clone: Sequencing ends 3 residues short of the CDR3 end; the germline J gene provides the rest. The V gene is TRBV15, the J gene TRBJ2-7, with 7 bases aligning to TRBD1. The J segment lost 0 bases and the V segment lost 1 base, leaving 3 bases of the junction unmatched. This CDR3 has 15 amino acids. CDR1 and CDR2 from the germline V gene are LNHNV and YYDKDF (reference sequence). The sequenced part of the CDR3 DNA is TGTGCCACCAGCAGAGCACAGGGGAGCTCCTACGAG. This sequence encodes CATSRAQGSSYE. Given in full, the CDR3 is CATSRAQGSSYEQYF.

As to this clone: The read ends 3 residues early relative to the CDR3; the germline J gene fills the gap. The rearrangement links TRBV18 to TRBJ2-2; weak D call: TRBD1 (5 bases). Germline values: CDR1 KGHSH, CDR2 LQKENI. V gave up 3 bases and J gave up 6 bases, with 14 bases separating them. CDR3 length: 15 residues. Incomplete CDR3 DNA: TGTGCCAGCTCACCTCCTCATCCAGGGTCCGGGGAG. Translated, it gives CASSPPHPGSGE. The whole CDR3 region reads CASSPPHPGSGELFF.

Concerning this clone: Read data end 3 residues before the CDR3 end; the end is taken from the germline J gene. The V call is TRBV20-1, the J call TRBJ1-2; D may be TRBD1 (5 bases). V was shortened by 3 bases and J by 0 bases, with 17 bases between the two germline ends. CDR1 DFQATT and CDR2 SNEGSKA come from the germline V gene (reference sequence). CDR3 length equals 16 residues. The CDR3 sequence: CSASSVRTRANYGYTF. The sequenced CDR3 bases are TGCAGTGCTAGCTCGGTCAGGACAAGAGCTAACTATGGC.

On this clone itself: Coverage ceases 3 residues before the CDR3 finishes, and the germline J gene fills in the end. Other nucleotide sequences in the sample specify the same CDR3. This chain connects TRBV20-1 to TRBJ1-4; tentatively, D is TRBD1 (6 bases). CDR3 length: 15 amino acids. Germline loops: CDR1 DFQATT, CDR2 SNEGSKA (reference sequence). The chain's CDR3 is CSASGTPGYGSPLFF. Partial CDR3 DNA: TGCAGTGCTAGCGGGACACCAGGATATGGTTCACCA.